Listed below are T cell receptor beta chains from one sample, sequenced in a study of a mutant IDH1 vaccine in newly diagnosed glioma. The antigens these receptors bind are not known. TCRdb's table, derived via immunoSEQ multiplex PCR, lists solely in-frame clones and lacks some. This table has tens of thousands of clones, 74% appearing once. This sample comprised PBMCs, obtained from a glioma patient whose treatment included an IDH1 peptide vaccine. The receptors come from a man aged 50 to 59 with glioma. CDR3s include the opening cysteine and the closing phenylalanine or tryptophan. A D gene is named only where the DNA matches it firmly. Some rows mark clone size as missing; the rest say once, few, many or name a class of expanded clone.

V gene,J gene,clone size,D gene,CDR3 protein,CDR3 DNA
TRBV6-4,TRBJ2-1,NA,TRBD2,CASSSGGANEQFF,TGTGCCAGCAGTAGCGGGGGGGCCAATGAGCAGTTCTTC
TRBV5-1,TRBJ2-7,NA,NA,CASSLAGVSYEQYF,TGCGCCAGCAGCTTGGCAGGAGTTTCGTACGAGCAGTACTTC
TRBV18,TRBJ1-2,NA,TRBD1,CASSPGTGDYGYTF,TGTGCCAGCTCACCAGGGACAGGGGACTATGGCTACACCTTC
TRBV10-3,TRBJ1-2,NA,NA,CAITPREGNYGYTF,TGTGCCATCACCCCTCGGGAGGGGAACTATGGCTACACCTTC
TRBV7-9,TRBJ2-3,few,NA,CASSSNTGGPDTQYF,TGTGCCAGCAGCTCGAACACGGGGGGCCCAGATACGCAGTATTTT
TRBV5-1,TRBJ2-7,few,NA,CASSSAYEQYF,TGCGCCAGCAGCTCAGCCTACGAGCAGTACTTC
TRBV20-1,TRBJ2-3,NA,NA,CSASPDTQYF,TGCAGTGCTAGCCCGGATACGCAGTATTTT
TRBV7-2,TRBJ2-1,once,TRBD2,CASSLVASGRAFSNEQFF,TGTGCCAGCAGCTTAGTGGCTAGCGGGAGAGCCTTCTCAAATGAGCAGTTCTTC
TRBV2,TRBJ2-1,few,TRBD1,CASSDRDRYYNEQFF,TGTGCCAGCAGTGACCGGGACAGGTACTACAATGAGCAGTTCTTC
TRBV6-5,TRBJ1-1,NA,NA,CASSPPSGLNTEAFF,TGTGCCAGCAGTCCCCCTTCGGGACTTAACACTGAAGCTTTCTTT
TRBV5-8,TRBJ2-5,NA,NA,CASSPLTEETQYF,TGTGCCAGCAGCCCCCTCACTGAAGAGACCCAGTACTTC
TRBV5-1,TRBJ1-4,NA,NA,CASSLGPGLAEKLFF,TGCGCCAGCAGCTTGGGTCCCGGCCTGGCTGAAAAACTGTTTTTT
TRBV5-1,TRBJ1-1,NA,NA,CASSPKDLTMNTEAFF,TGCGCCAGCAGCCCTAAGGACCTGACAATGAACACTGAAGCTTTCTTT
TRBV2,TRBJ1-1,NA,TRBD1,CASRGRQGGNTEAFF,TGTGCCAGCAGAGGCCGACAGGGAGGAAACACTGAAGCTTTCTTT
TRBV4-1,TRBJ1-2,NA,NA,CASSQGRDGYTF,TGCGCCAGCAGCCAAGGGAGGGATGGCTACACCTTC
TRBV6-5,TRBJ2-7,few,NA,CASSPILQGSEQYF,TGTGCCAGCAGTCCTATACTACAGGGATCCGAGCAGTACTTC
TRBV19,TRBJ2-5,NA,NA,CASSIAQLLGGQETQYF,TGTGCCAGTAGTATAGCTCAACTCTTGGGGGGCCAAGAGACCCAGTACTTC
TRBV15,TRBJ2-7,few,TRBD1,CATSRDRTGGHEQYF,TGTGCCACCAGCAGAGACAGGACAGGGGGCCACGAGCAGTACTTC
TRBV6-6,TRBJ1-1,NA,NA,CASSYPENTEAFF,TGTGCCAGCAGTTACCCGGAGAACACTGAAGCTTTCTTT